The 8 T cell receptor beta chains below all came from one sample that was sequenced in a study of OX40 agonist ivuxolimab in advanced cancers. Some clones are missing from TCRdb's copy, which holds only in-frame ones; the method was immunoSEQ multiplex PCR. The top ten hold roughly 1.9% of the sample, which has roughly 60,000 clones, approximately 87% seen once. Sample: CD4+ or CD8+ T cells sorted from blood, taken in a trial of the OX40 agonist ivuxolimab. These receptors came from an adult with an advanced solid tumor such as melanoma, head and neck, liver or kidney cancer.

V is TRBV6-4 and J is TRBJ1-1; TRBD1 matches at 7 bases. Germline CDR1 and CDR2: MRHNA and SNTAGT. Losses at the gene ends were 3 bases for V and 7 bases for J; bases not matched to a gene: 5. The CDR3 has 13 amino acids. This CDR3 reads CASSESRDSEAFF. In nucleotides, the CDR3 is TGTGCCAGCAGTGAATCCCGGGACAGTGAAGCTTTCTTT.

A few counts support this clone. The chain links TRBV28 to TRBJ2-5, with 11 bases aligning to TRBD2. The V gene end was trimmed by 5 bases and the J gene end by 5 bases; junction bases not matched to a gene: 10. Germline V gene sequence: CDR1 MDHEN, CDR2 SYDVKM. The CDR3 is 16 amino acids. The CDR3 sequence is CASSPYSGRASETQYF. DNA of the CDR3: TGTGCCAGCAGTCCATATAGCGGGAGGGCCAGTGAGACCCAGTACTTC.

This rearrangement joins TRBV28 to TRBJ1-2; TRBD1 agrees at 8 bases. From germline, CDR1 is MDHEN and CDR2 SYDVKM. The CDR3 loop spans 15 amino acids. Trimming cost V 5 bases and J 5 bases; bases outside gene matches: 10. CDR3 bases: TGTGCCAGCAGTCCCGCCGGACAGGGCTTGTATGGCTACACCTTC. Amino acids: CASSPAGQGLYGYTF.

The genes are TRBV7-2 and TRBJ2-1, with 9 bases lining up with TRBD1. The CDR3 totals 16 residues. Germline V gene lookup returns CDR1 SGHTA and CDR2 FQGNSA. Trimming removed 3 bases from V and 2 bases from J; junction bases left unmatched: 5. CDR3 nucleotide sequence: TGTGCCAGCAGCTTCCTAACAGGGGGCCCCTACAATGAGCAGTTCTTC. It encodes CASSFLTGGPYNEQFF.

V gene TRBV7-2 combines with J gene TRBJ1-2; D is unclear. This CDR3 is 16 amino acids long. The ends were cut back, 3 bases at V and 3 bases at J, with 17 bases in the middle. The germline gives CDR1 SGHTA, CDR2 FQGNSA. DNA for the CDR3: TGTGCCAGCAGCTTGCCCCCCAAGAGGTCTGACTATGGCTACACCTTC. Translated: CASSLPPKRSDYGYTF.

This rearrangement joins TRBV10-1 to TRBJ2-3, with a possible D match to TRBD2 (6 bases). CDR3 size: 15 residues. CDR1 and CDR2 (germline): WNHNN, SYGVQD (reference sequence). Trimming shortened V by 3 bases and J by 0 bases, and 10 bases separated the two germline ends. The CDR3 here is CASSDRLGSTDTQYF. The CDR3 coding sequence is TGCGCCAGCAGTGATAGACTAGGCAGCACAGATACGCAGTATTTT.

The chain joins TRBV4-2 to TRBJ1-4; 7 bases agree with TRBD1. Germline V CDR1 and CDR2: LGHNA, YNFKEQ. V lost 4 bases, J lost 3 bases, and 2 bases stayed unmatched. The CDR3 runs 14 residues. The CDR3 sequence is CASSPGTANEKLFF. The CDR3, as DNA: TGTGCCAGCAGCCCCGGGACAGCTAATGAAAAACTGTTTTTT.

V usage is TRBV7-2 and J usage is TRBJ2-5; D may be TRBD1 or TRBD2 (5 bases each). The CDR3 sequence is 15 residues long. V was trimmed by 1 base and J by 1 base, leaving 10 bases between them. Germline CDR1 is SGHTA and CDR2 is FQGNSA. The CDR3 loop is CASSLVGDLQETQYF. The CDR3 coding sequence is TGTGCCAGCAGCTTAGTGGGGGATCTCCAAGAGACCCAGTACTTC.